The present T cell receptor beta chain was sequenced within a study of CD8 T cells in ankylosing spondylitis. Whole-study findings and limits: What appeared characteristic of ankylosing spondylitis blood was a TCR beta motif of several highly homologous variants.

The sample holds many counts of this clonotype. Its antigen is undetermined. TCRdb independently ran MiXCR on the 5' RACE reads; one entry per CDR3 protein. In the table there are just under 550,000 distinct CDR3 sequences, approximately 12% of which are singletons. There are 14 residues in the CDR3. Germline assignment: CDR1 SGHKS and CDR2 YYEKEE (reference sequence). V lost 0 bases and J 0 bases, leaving 6 bases between the germline ends. This clonotype was obtained from a male donor with ankylosing spondylitis. This chain joins TRBV5-5 and TRBJ1-1; no clear D. Sequenced: blood, either unsorted or a sorted T cell fraction (not recorded which). CDR3 in amino acids: CASSLVVMNTEAFF. In nucleotides, the CDR3 is TGTGCCAGCAGCTTGGTCGTGATGAACACTGAAGCTTTCTTT.